This passage covers 27 T cell receptor beta chains from one sample sequenced in a study of T cell responses to AZD1222 COVID-19 vaccine. TCRdb keeps only in-frame clones here, not all; method: immunoSEQ multiplex PCR. Of 200,000 or so clones listed, roughly 88% were seen once; the top ten hold over 0.85%. The source material was peripheral blood, sampled on day 0 of AZD1222 vaccination. The receptors originated from an adult in good health.

The chain links TRBV27 to TRBJ1-2; possible D gene TRBD1, 5 bases. The V end lost 5 bases, the J end lost 8 bases, and 12 bases lay between the germline ends. The CDR3 runs 12 residues. CDR1 and CDR2 (germline): MNHEY, SMNVEV (reference sequence). The CDR3 region has the DNA TGTGCCAGCAGTGCCGCAGGGATGGGCTACACCTTC. It specifies CASSAAGMGYTF.

This chain joins TRBV4-1 and TRBJ2-1; tentatively, D is TRBD2 (7 bases). V shed 1 base and J shed 8 bases, with 15 bases lying between them. The length of the CDR3 is 15 residues. Germline loops: CDR1 MGHRA, CDR2 YSYEKL. CDR3 protein: CASSQGVGGGDEQFF. CDR3 in DNA: TGCGCCAGCAGCCAAGGGGTAGGGGGGGGCGATGAGCAGTTCTTC.

The chain is built from TRBV19 and TRBJ1-5, with a weak D call TRBD1 (5 bases). This CDR3 is built from 14 residues. Germline V lookup: CDR1 LNHDA, CDR2 SQIVND (reference sequence). The V end lost 5 bases, the J end lost 4 bases, and 12 bases lay between the germline ends. In DNA form, the CDR3 reads TGTGCCAGTAGTCGGGGGGACGGGAATCAGCCCCAGCATTTT. Translated, it gives CASSRGDGNQPQHF.

This clone was counted a few times. V usage is TRBV6-4 and J usage is TRBJ2-3; TRBD2 matches at 9 bases. The CDR3 is made up of 15 amino acids. Germline CDR1 is MRHNA and CDR2 is SNTAGT. V was pared by 6 bases and J by 4 bases, with 8 bases of the junction left unmatched. CDR3 sequence: CASRATSGGADTQYF. CDR3 DNA: TGTGCCAGCAGGGCGACTAGCGGTGGGGCAGATACGCAGTATTTT.

This chain connects TRBV2 to TRBJ1-2, with a weak D call TRBD1 (6 bases). Germline V lookup: CDR1 SNHLY, CDR2 FYNNEI. Trimming left V 6 bases short and J 8 bases short, with 16 bases between. CDR3 length: 13 residues. CDR3 amino acids: CASSPTGVRGYTF. The CDR3 DNA is TGTGCCAGCAGCCCGACAGGAGTAAGAGGCTACACCTTC.

The V and J genes are TRBV6-5 and TRBJ1-6, with a weak D call TRBD1 (5 bases). Germline CDR1 MNHEY, CDR2 SVGAGI. This CDR3 contains 16 residues. V lost 0 bases, J lost 8 bases, and 14 bases lay in between. CDR3 nucleotide sequence: TGTGCCAGCAGTTACTCTCACGGGGGGGTGGATTCACCCCTCCACTTT. This gives the protein CASSYSHGGVDSPLHF.

The chain couples TRBV9 to TRBJ1-2; TRBD1 matches 8 bases. Germline CDR1 SGDLS, CDR2 YYNGEE. The CDR3 sequence is 14 residues long. V lost 3 bases, J lost 5 bases, and 6 bases stayed unmatched. As DNA, the CDR3 is TGTGCCAGCAGCGAGGGGACAGGAATGTATGGCTACACCTTC. Protein product: CASSEGTGMYGYTF.

V is TRBV13 and J is TRBJ2-7; D is unresolved. Per germline, CDR1 PRHDT and CDR2 FYEKMQ (reference sequence). V lost 0 bases and J 2 bases, leaving 8 bases between the germline ends. The CDR3 covers 14 residues. CDR3 loop: CASSLGPGTYEQYF. The CDR3 region has the DNA TGTGCCAGCAGCTTAGGCCCCGGAACCTACGAGCAGTACTTC.

V usage is TRBV7-9 and J usage is TRBJ2-7; D possibly corresponds to TRBD1 (6 bases). The V and J ends lost 4 bases and 0 bases respectively, with 13 bases between them. Germline assignment: CDR1 SEHNR and CDR2 FQNEAQ (reference sequence). This CDR3 has 15 residues. The CDR3 DNA follows: TGTGCCAGCAGCTCCGGGACACCGATCTCCTACGAGCAGTACTTC. It translates to CASSSGTPISYEQYF.

J is TRBJ1-4 and V is TRBV30; D call uncertain. The V gene lost 1 base and the J gene lost 7 bases, with 1 base spanning the gap. From germline, CDR1 is GTSNPN and CDR2 SVGIG (reference sequence). The CDR3 has 10 residues. CDR3 sequence reads: CAWSGEKLFF. CDR3 DNA sequence: TGTGCCTGGAGTGGTGAAAAACTGTTTTTT.

The chain employs TRBV5-1 and TRBJ2-7, with no clear D. The germline CDR1 and CDR2 sequences are SGHRS and YFSETQ. The V end was cut by 6 bases, the J end by 0 bases, with 16 bases between. The CDR3 has 15 amino acids. DNA of the CDR3: TGCGCCAGCAACTCTTGGGCTAGAGCCTCCTACGAGCAGTACTTC. Translated, it gives CASNSWARASYEQYF.

The chain is built from TRBV19 and TRBJ1-4; TRBD1 might be the D (6 bases). Trimming left V 6 bases short and J 8 bases short, with 13 bases between. The V gene's germline CDR1 is LNHDA and CDR2 SQIVND (reference sequence). CDR3 length: 13 amino acids. DNA for the CDR3: TGTGCCAGTAGCCGGGGGCGGGCAGAAAAACTGTTTTTT. It codes for CASSRGRAEKLFF.

This clone was recorded only once. CDR3 coding DNA: TGTGCCAGCAGTTTAGCGTATTATCAGCCCCAGCATTTT. Protein: CASSLAYYQPQHF. The chain has TRBV12-3 or TRBV12-4 and TRBJ1-5; the D is unclear. Trimming removed 0 bases from V and 5 bases from J, with 5 bases in between. The CDR3 is 13 residues long.

The genes are TRBV9 and TRBJ2-2; D is possibly TRBD1 or TRBD2 (5 bases each). This CDR3 has 16 amino acids. The germline V gene has CDR1 SGDLS and CDR2 YYNGEE. V lost 3 bases to trimming and J lost 6 bases, with 18 bases between them. CDR3 protein: CASSAFTGAGPGELFF. The CDR3 DNA sequence: TGTGCCAGCAGCGCCTTTACCGGGGCCGGCCCCGGGGAGCTGTTTTTT. The variable domain in full, completed from reference TRBV9 and TRBJ2-2, reads DSGVTQTPKHLITATGQRVTLRCSPRSGDLSVYWYQQSLDQGLQFLIQYYNGEERAKGNILERFSAQQFPDLHSELNLSSLELGDSALYFCASSAFTGAGPGELFFGEGSRLTVL.

The V gene is TRBV7-2, the J gene TRBJ2-5, with a weak D call TRBD1 (5 bases). The CDR3 sequence is 14 residues long. V was pared by 2 bases and J by 0 bases, with 7 bases between. CDR1 and CDR2 (germline): SGHTA, FQGNSA. CDR3 bases: TGTGCCAGCAGCTTAACCAGGGACCAAGAGACCCAGTACTTC. It encodes CASSLTRDQETQYF.

The chain employs TRBV15 and TRBJ1-5; 8 bases line up with TRBD1. The CDR3 totals 14 residues. The junction had 5 bases not matched to a gene; V was cut back by 3 bases and J by 7 bases. Germline loops: CDR1 LNHNV, CDR2 YYDKDF (reference sequence). CDR3 DNA: TGTGCCACCAGCAGCTGGACAGGGCGGCAGCCCCAGCATTTT. This sequence encodes CATSSWTGRQPQHF.

V usage is TRBV19 and J usage is TRBJ1-5; maybe TRBD1 (5 bases). The CDR3 extends over 15 amino acids. V was pared by 6 bases and J by 0 bases, with 12 bases between. CDR1 LNHDA and CDR2 SQIVND come from the germline V gene (reference sequence). CDR3 DNA sequence: TGTGCCAGTAGGCCTCAGGGCCGTAGCAATCAGCCCCAGCATTTT. Its protein is CASRPQGRSNQPQHF.

This chain links TRBV5-4 with TRBJ2-7; 9 bases match TRBD1. The CDR3 covers 14 residues. CDR1 is SGHNT and CDR2 is YYREEE in the germline V gene (reference sequence). After removal of 1 base from V and 3 bases from J, the junction contained 2 bases not matched to a gene. The CDR3: CASSLWGQGYEQYF. CDR3 nucleotide sequence: TGTGCCAGCAGCTTGTGGGGACAGGGCTACGAGCAGTACTTC.

The chain's CDR3 is CAIRRQGEDYGYTF. As DNA, the CDR3 is TGTGCCATCAGGAGACAGGGGGAAGATTATGGCTACACCTTC. The rearrangement joins TRBV10-3 to TRBJ1-2; 9 positions agree with TRBD1. The J segment lost 5 bases and the V segment lost 6 bases, leaving 7 bases of the junction unmatched. This CDR3 is 14 amino acids long. Germline V gene data show CDR1 as ENHRY and CDR2 as SYGVKD.

The chain has TRBV29-1 and TRBJ2-1, with D tentatively TRBD1 (6 bases). CDR3 size: 13 residues. CDR1 and CDR2 (germline): SQVTM, ANQGSEA. V lost 3 bases and J 3 bases, leaving 9 bases between the germline ends. In DNA, the CDR3 is TGCAGCGTTGAGCAGGGGTTCTACAATGAGCAGTTCTTC. It encodes CSVEQGFYNEQFF.

The genes are TRBV7-6 and TRBJ2-7; D call uncertain. Per germline, CDR1 SGHVS and CDR2 FNYEAQ. The CDR3 loop spans 14 amino acids. Trimming removed 1 base from V and 5 bases from J, with 12 bases in between. The CDR3 reads CASSLDLGLDEQYF. For the CDR3, the DNA is TGTGCCAGCAGCTTAGATTTGGGTTTGGACGAGCAGTACTTC.

The CDR3 loop is CASSVGGTTSQPQHF. For the CDR3, the DNA is TGTGCCAGCAGCGTAGGGGGGACAACCAGTCAGCCCCAGCATTTT. This sequence joins TRBV9 and TRBJ1-5; a possible D gene is TRBD1 (6 bases). The CDR3 totals 15 residues. Germline-derived CDR1 and CDR2 are SGDLS and YYNGEE. V lost 0 bases and J 6 bases, leaving 13 bases between the germline ends.

V is TRBV2 and J is TRBJ1-1; 9 bases align to TRBD1. V lost 6 bases to trimming and J lost 0 bases; unmatched junction nucleotides: 5. Germline-derived CDR1 and CDR2 are SNHLY and FYNNEI. CDR3 length: 15 residues. Here the CDR3 DNA reads TGTGCCAGCAGGGACAGGGGAGGGGTGAACACTGAAGCTTTCTTT. The encoded protein is CASRDRGGVNTEAFF.

The J gene is TRBJ1-2, the V gene TRBV5-1; weak D call: TRBD1 (6 bases). The CDR3 loop spans 14 amino acids. Looked up from germline, CDR1 is SGHRS and CDR2 is YFSETQ. V was pared by 2 bases and J by 2 bases, with 10 bases between. The DNA of the CDR3 is TGCGCCAGCAGCTTCGGGGGCATAAACTATGGCTACACCTTC. It is translated as CASSFGGINYGYTF.

The chain uses TRBV7-2 and TRBJ2-3, with D perhaps matching TRBD1 (5 bases). CDR1 and CDR2 from the germline V gene are SGHTA and FQGNSA. The CDR3 length is 17 residues. V lost 2 bases, J lost 0 bases, and 15 bases lay in between. The CDR3 loop is CASSLIRETSSTDTQYF. CDR3 sequence (DNA): TGTGCCAGCAGCTTAATCAGGGAAACCTCTAGCACAGATACGCAGTATTTT.

The rearrangement links TRBV7-9 to TRBJ1-2, with D tentatively TRBD1 (5 bases). The CDR3 runs 14 residues. Germline V gene sequence: CDR1 SEHNR, CDR2 FQNEAQ (reference sequence). V was clipped by 2 bases and J by 0 bases, with 7 bases between them. The CDR3 bases are TGTGCCAGCAGCTTAATGACAGCTAACTATGGCTACACCTTC. This encodes CASSLMTANYGYTF.

The chain employs TRBV11-1 and TRBJ2-7; D gene ambiguous. CDR1 and CDR2 from the germline V gene are SGHAT and FQDESV (reference sequence). This CDR3 region has 14 residues. The ends were cut back, 5 bases at V and 3 bases at J, with 14 bases in the middle. The CDR3 loop is CASSDKYKFYEQYF. As DNA, the CDR3 is TGTGCCAGCAGCGACAAATACAAGTTCTACGAGCAGTACTTC.